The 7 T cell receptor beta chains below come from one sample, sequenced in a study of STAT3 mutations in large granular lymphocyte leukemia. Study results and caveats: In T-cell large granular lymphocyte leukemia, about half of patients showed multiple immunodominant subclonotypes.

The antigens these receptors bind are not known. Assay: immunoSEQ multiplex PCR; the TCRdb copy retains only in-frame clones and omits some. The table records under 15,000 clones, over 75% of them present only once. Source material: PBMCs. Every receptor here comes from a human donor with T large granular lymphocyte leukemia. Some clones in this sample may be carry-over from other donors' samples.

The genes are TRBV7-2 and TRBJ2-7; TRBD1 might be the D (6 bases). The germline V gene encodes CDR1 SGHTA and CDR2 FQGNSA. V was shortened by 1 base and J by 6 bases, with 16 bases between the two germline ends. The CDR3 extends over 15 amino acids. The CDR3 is CASSLDGNQGSEQYF. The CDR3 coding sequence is TGTGCCAGCAGCTTAGACGGTAATCAGGGGTCCGAGCAGTACTTC.

The CDR3 sequence is CASSSSGGMSYGYTF. In DNA form, the CDR3 reads TGTGCCAGCAGTTCCTCAGGGGGCATGAGCTATGGCTACACCTTC. This chain connects TRBV27 to TRBJ1-2; 8 nucleotides align to TRBD1. J was trimmed by 4 bases and V by 4 bases; bases with no gene match: 8. The CDR3 has 15 residues. Germline CDR1 MNHEY, CDR2 SMNVEV (reference sequence).

The CDR3 sequence: CASSLGDRSNTEAFF. The CDR3 nucleotides read TGTGCCAGCAGCTTAGGCGACAGGTCGAACACTGAAGCTTTCTTT. This chain joins TRBV7-9 and TRBJ1-1; perhaps TRBD1 as D (6 bases). The V end was cut by 1 base, the J end by 1 base, with 10 bases between. Germline V gene sequence: CDR1 SEHNR, CDR2 FQNEAQ (reference sequence). The CDR3 is 15 residues long.

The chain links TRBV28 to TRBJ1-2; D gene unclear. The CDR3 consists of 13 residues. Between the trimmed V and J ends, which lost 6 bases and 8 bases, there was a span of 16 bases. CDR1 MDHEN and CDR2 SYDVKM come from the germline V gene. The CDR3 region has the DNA TGTGCCAGCAGATCTTTTCCCCGCGGAGGCTACACCTTC. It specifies CASRSFPRGGYTF.

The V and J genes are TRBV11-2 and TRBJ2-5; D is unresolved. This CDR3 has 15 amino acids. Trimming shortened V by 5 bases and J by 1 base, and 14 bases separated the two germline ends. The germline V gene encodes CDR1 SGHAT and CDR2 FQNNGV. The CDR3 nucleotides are TGTGCCAGCAGCCTAAGAAGAAGCACCCAAGAGACCCAGTACTTC. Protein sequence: CASSLRRSTQETQYF.

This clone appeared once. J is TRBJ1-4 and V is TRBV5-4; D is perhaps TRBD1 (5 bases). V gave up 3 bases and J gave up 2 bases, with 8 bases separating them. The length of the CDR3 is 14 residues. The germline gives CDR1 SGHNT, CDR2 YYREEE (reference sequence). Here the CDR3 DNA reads TGTGCCAGCAGCTCAGGGTTCACTAATGAAAAACTGTTTTTT. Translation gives CASSSGFTNEKLFF.

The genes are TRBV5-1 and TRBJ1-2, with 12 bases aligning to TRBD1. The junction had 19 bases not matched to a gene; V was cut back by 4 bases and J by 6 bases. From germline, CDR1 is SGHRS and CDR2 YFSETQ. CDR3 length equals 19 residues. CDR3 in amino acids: CASSPPTGTGGSGDNGYTF. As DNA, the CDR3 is TGCGCCAGCAGCCCTCCCACCGGGACAGGGGGCAGTGGGGATAATGGCTACACCTTC.